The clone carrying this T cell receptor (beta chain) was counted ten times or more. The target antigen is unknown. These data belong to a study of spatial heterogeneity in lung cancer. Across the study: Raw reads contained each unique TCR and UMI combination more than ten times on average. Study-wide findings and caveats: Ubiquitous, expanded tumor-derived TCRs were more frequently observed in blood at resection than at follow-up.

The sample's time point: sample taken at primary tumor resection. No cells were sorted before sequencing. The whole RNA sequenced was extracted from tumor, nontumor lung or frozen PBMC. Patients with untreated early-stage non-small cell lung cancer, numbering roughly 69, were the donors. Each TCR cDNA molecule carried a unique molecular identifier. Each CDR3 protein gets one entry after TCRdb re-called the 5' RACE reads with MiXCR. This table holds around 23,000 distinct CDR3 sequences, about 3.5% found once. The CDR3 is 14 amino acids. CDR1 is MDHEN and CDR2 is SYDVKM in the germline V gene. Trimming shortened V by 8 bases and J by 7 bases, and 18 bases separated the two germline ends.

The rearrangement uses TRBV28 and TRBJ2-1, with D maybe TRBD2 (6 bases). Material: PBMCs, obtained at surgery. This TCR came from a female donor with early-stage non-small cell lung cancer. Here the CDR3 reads CASGSGLTRNEQFF. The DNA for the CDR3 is TGTGCCAGCGGATCGGGACTCACGAGGAATGAGCAGTTCTTC.